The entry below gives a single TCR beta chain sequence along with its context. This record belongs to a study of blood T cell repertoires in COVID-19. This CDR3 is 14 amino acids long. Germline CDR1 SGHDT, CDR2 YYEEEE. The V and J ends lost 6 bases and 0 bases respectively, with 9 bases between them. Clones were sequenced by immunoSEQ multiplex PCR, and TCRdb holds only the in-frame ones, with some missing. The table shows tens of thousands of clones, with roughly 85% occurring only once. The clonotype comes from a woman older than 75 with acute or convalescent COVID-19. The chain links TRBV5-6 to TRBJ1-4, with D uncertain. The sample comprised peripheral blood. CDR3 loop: CASTGSTTNEKLFF. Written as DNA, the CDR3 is TGTGCCAGCACCGGGTCGACAACTAATGAAAAACTGTTTTTT.